The 29 T cell receptor beta chains below all came from one sample that was sequenced in a study of CD8 T cells in ankylosing spondylitis. Findings and limits, study-wide: Characteristic of ankylosing spondylitis blood, it appeared, was a TCR beta motif comprising about eight highly homologous variants.

TCRdb processed the 5' RACE reads anew with MiXCR; each CDR3 protein has one entry. This sample has roughly 470,000 distinct CDR3 sequences; roughly a quarter occur once, and the top ten carry 0.89%. The antigens for these receptors are not known. Specimen: blood, either unsorted or a sorted T cell fraction (not recorded which). Receptors originate from a male donor with ankylosing spondylitis.

This clonotype showed up many times. The chain carries TRBV25-1 and TRBJ2-3, with 13 bases matching TRBD2. The CDR3 totals 18 residues. In germline, CDR1 is MGHDK, CDR2 SYGVNS. The J segment lost 5 bases and the V segment lost 3 bases, leaving 11 bases of the junction unmatched. The CDR3 sequence is CASSEPPTSGRVRDTQYF. CDR3 DNA: TGTGCCAGCAGTGAGCCCCCAACTAGCGGGAGGGTTAGAGATACGCAGTATTTT. Full variable domain (outside the CDR3, taken from reference TRBV25-1 and TRBJ2-3): EADIYQTPRYLVIGTGKKITLECSQTMGHDKMYWYQQDPGMELHLIHYSYGVNSTEKGDLSSESTVSRIRTEHFPLTLESARPSHTSQYLCASSEPPTSGRVRDTQYFGPGTRLTVL.

The chain has TRBV7-9 and TRBJ2-1; 11 bases line up with TRBD2. The CDR3 covers 15 residues. The V and J ends lost 9 bases and 10 bases, in that order; junction bases with no gene match: 14. CDR1 and CDR2 from the germline V gene are SEHNR and FQNEAQ (reference sequence). The CDR3 region is CASLQGGLAGREQFF. The CDR3 DNA reads TGTGCCAGTCTTCAGGGTGGACTAGCGGGTCGGGAGCAGTTCTTC.

This clonotype was seen a few times. The chain recombines TRBV20-1 with TRBJ2-1; 12 bases are shared with TRBD2. The CDR3 is 16 amino acids. Germline-derived CDR1 and CDR2 are DFQATT and SNEGSKA (reference sequence). V dropped 0 bases and J dropped 7; count of bases not matched to a gene: 7. This chain's CDR3 is CSARDLKLAGGNEQFF. CDR3 bases: TGCAGTGCTAGAGATCTAAAACTAGCGGGGGGTAATGAGCAGTTCTTC.

This clonotype has just a few counts. The chain joins TRBV30 to TRBJ1-4; 7 positions match TRBD1. Per the germline V gene, CDR1 is GTSNPN and CDR2 is SVGIG (reference sequence). V was pared by 2 bases and J by 4 bases, with 7 bases of the junction left unmatched. This CDR3 is built from 15 residues. The CDR3 loop is CAWSRGGGFNEKLFF. The DNA for the CDR3 is TGTGCCTGGAGTCGAGGAGGGGGCTTTAATGAAAAACTGTTTTTT.

On this clonotype: The junction does not match germline at one end; this may be a read error. The gene calls are TRBV29-1 and TRBJ2-1, with 11 bases matching TRBD2. Germline CDR1 is SQVTM and CDR2 is ANQGSEA. CDR3 length: 14 amino acids. The CDR3 loop reads CSVGGLAVYDEQFF. The CDR3 region has the DNA TGCAGCGTAGGGGGACTAGCGGTCTACGATGAGCAGTTCTTC.

The genes are TRBV5-4 and TRBJ2-1; 8 nucleotides match TRBD2. Germline values: CDR1 SGHNT, CDR2 YYREEE (reference sequence). Trimming cost V 3 bases and J 0 bases; bases outside gene matches: 14. The CDR3 consists of 19 residues. In DNA, the CDR3 is TGTGCCAGCAGCTATGGGATAGCGGGGTTGGGGAGCTCCTACAATGAGCAGTTCTTC. It specifies CASSYGIAGLGSSYNEQFF. Together with reference TRBV5-4 and TRBJ2-1, the CDR3 gives the full variable domain: ETGVTQSPTHLIKTRGQQVTLRCSSQSGHNTVSWYQQALGQGPQFIFQYYREEENGRGNFPPRFSGLQFPNYSSELNVNALELDDSALYLCASSYGIAGLGSSYNEQFFGPGTRLTVL.

The chain carries TRBV11-2 and TRBJ2-1, with D tentatively TRBD1 (5 bases). The V and J ends lost 2 bases and 0 bases respectively, with 11 bases between them. The CDR3 length is 16 residues. CDR1 and CDR2 from the germline V gene are SGHAT and FQNNGV. CDR3 nucleotide sequence: TGTGCCAGCAGCTTATCACAGGCCAGCTCCTACAATGAGCAGTTCTTC. This translates into CASSLSQASSYNEQFF. The full variable domain, its missing parts supplied by reference TRBV11-2 and TRBJ2-1, is EAGVAQSPRYKIIEKRQSVAFWCNPISGHATLYWYQQILGQGPKLLIQFQNNGVVDDSQLPKDRFSAERLKGVDSTLKIQPAKLEDSAVYLCASSLSQASSYNEQFFGPGTRLTVL.

The rearrangement links TRBV12-3 or TRBV12-4 to TRBJ2-7, with TRBD2 identical over 9 bases. V gave up 6 bases and J gave up 2 bases; unmatched junction bases: 8. CDR3 size: 15 residues. CDR3 sequence: CASRHSGSRPYEQYF. CDR3 DNA sequence: TGTGCCAGCAGACATAGCGGGAGTCGACCCTACGAGCAGTACTTC.

The sample holds a few counts of this clonotype. The chain is built from TRBV28 and TRBJ2-1; possible D gene TRBD2, 5 bases. This CDR3 is built from 13 residues. CDR1 is MDHEN, CDR2 SYDVKM, per germline. V was shortened by 10 bases and J by 6 bases, with 16 bases between the two germline ends. CDR3: CATTRDWSNEQFF. The CDR3 DNA sequence: TGTGCCACGACCCGGGATTGGAGCAATGAGCAGTTCTTC.

V usage is TRBV4-2 and J usage is TRBJ2-1; D is perhaps TRBD2 (7 bases). Germline CDR1 and CDR2: LGHNA and YNFKEQ. The CDR3 has 15 amino acids. Trimming stripped 4 bases from V and 6 bases from J, with 16 bases between. DNA for the CDR3: TGTGCCAGCAGCCGAGATAGGGGGAGGGGCAATGAGCAGTTCTTC. It translates to CASSRDRGRGNEQFF.

This rearrangement joins TRBV12-3 or TRBV12-4 to TRBJ2-1; D may be TRBD1 (5 bases). V lost 3 bases, J lost 0 bases, and 9 bases lay in between. The CDR3 covers 15 residues. The DNA for the CDR3 is TGTGCCAGCAGTTTGGGGCGGACCTCCTACAATGAGCAGTTCTTC. Its protein product is CASSLGRTSYNEQFF.

This clonotype was found a few times. V usage is TRBV6-5 and J usage is TRBJ1-1, with TRBD1 matching over 10 bases. Per germline, CDR1 MNHEY and CDR2 SVGAGI. There are 17 residues in the CDR3. Losses at the gene ends were 0 bases for V and 1 base for J; bases not matched to a gene: 5. As DNA, the CDR3 is TGTGCCAGCAGTTACTCGATCGACAGGGGGCGGAACACTGAAGCTTTCTTT. This sequence encodes CASSYSIDRGRNTEAFF.

The rearrangement uses TRBV3-1 and TRBJ2-7; D may match TRBD1 or TRBD2 (5 bases each). V dropped 8 bases and J dropped 4 bases, with 12 bases sitting between them. The CDR3 totals 12 residues. CDR1 is LGHDT and CDR2 is YNNKEL in the germline V gene (reference sequence). The CDR3, as DNA: TGTGCCAGCCTCTCCGAGGGGTACGAGCAGTACTTC. Its translation is CASLSEGYEQYF.

This rearrangement joins TRBV7-2 to TRBJ2-1; the match to TRBD1 covers 12 bases. The germline CDR1 and CDR2 sequences are SGHTA and FQGNSA. Trimming removed 0 bases from V and 9 bases from J; junction bases left unmatched: 6. The CDR3 is made up of 16 amino acids. The CDR3 spells CASSLAGTGGLGEQFF. The CDR3 nucleotides are TGTGCCAGCAGCTTAGCCGGGACAGGGGGCCTAGGTGAGCAGTTCTTC.

The chain is built from TRBV11-2 and TRBJ2-7; a possible D gene is TRBD2 (5 bases). Trimming left V 0 bases short and J 4 bases short, with 25 bases between. The CDR3 spans 19 residues. The germline CDR1 and CDR2 sequences are SGHAT and FQNNGV. This CDR3 is CASSLEARQAAGWWYEQYF. The CDR3 coding sequence is TGTGCCAGCAGCTTAGAAGCTCGGCAGGCGGCGGGCTGGTGGTACGAGCAGTACTTC.

The rearrangement links TRBV18 to TRBJ1-4, with D hard to call. V was shortened by 5 bases and J by 8 bases, with 12 bases between the two germline ends. Germline CDR1 is KGHSH and CDR2 is LQKENI. The CDR3 consists of 13 residues. The DNA for the CDR3 is TGTGCCAGCTCAGAGCTCAGAGGCGAAAAACTGTTTTTT. This codes for CASSELRGEKLFF.

As DNA, the CDR3 is TGCAGTGCTAGAGATATAAGGGATTGGTCTAACTATGGCTACACCTTC. Protein sequence: CSARDIRDWSNYGYTF. The V and J genes are TRBV20-1 and TRBJ1-2; D remains ambiguous. Germline values: CDR1 DFQATT, CDR2 SNEGSKA (reference sequence). CDR3 length equals 16 residues. The V and J ends lost 0 bases and 0 bases respectively, with 14 bases between them.

This clonotype was detected only once. The chain carries TRBV6-1 and TRBJ2-7; TRBD1 matches at 8 bases. The germline V gene encodes CDR1 MNHNS and CDR2 SASEGT. This CDR3 comprises 14 residues. V dropped 5 bases and J dropped 6; count of bases not matched to a gene: 9. CDR3 bases: TGTGCCAGCAGTAGGGGGACAGGTGGGAGCGAGCAGTACGTC. It yields the protein CASSRGTGGSEQYV.

The gene calls are TRBV5-6 and TRBJ2-5; TRBD2 aligns across 13 bases. The CDR3 is made up of 15 amino acids. Germline CDR1 is SGHDT and CDR2 is YYEEEE. Trimming at V came to 2 bases and at J to 4 bases, leaving 2 bases not matched to a gene. Here the CDR3 reads CASSLLAGGRETQYF. The CDR3 DNA is TGTGCCAGCAGCTTACTAGCGGGAGGGCGAGAGACCCAGTACTTC.

V usage is TRBV11-2 and J usage is TRBJ2-3, with 9 positions matching TRBD2. There are 14 residues in the CDR3. V was clipped by 6 bases and J by 2 bases; unmatched bases: 3. Germline CDR1 and CDR2: SGHAT and FQNNGV. The CDR3 reads CASRAGGVTDTQYF. The CDR3 DNA sequence: TGTGCCAGCAGGGCGGGGGGGGTCACAGATACGCAGTATTTT. Using reference TRBV11-2 and TRBJ2-3 for the parts outside the CDR3, the full variable domain is EAGVAQSPRYKIIEKRQSVAFWCNPISGHATLYWYQQILGQGPKLLIQFQNNGVVDDSQLPKDRFSAERLKGVDSTLKIQPAKLEDSAVYLCASRAGGVTDTQYFGPGTRLTVL.

This clonotype has just a few counts. This chain connects TRBV11-2 to TRBJ2-7; D may match TRBD1 or TRBD2 (6 bases each). V dropped 1 base and J dropped 6 bases, with 13 bases sitting between them. Germline CDR1 is SGHAT and CDR2 is FQNNGV. This CDR3 has 14 residues. The CDR3 nucleotides are TGTGCCAGCAGCTTAGGTACGGGGGCGGGCGAGCAGTACTTC. Amino acids: CASSLGTGAGEQYF. The whole variable domain, filled in from reference TRBV11-2 and TRBJ2-7, reads EAGVAQSPRYKIIEKRQSVAFWCNPISGHATLYWYQQILGQGPKLLIQFQNNGVVDDSQLPKDRFSAERLKGVDSTLKIQPAKLEDSAVYLCASSLGTGAGEQYFGPGTRLTVT.

This clonotype was recorded a few times. CDR3 nucleotide sequence: TGTGCCAGCAGTGAAGTATGGGTTAGCAATCAGCCCCAGCATTTT. Its translation is CASSEVWVSNQPQHF. The V call is TRBV6-1, the J call TRBJ1-5, with D hard to call. V was shortened by 1 base and J by 0 bases, with 7 bases between the two germline ends. This CDR3 is built from 15 residues. Germline values: CDR1 MNHNS, CDR2 SASEGT.

The chain recombines TRBV20-1 with TRBJ2-3; D uncertain. With 3 bases removed from V and 1 base from J, the gap between germline ends came to 8 bases. CDR1 is DFQATT, CDR2 SNEGSKA, per germline (reference sequence). This CDR3 is built from 13 residues. The CDR3 sequence is CSASPPGTDTQYF. For the CDR3, the DNA is TGCAGTGCTAGCCCCCCAGGCACAGATACGCAGTATTTT.

The rearrangement uses TRBV4-1 and TRBJ1-1; D remains unclear. This CDR3 has 14 residues. The V and J ends lost 0 bases and 0 bases respectively, with 5 bases between them. Germline V CDR1 and CDR2: MGHRA, YSYEKL. DNA for the CDR3: TGCGCCAGCAGCCAAGATCCCGTGAACACTGAAGCTTTCTTT. Translated, it gives CASSQDPVNTEAFF.

The rearrangement joins TRBV7-9 to TRBJ2-5, with D unresolved. Germline CDR1 reads SEHNR; CDR2 reads FQNEAQ (reference sequence). This CDR3 contains 13 residues. Trimming took 5 bases from V and 3 from J, leaving 10 bases between them. CDR3 region: CASSPQAEETQYF. The CDR3 coding sequence is TGTGCCAGCAGCCCGCAGGCGGAAGAGACCCAGTACTTC.

This chain uses TRBV12-3 or TRBV12-4 with TRBJ1-5; unclear D gene. The CDR3 extends over 17 amino acids. Deletions cut 1 base from V and 0 bases from J, with 13 bases between. The CDR3 is CASSLGYRGDSNQPQHF. The CDR3 coding sequence is TGTGCCAGCAGTTTAGGTTACCGGGGAGATAGCAATCAGCCCCAGCATTTT.

The V and J genes are TRBV20-1 and TRBJ2-4; perhaps TRBD1 as D (6 bases). This CDR3 is built from 14 residues. Germline V gene sequence: CDR1 DFQATT, CDR2 SNEGSKA (reference sequence). Between the trimmed V and J ends, which lost 4 bases and 0 bases, there was a span of 10 bases. This chain's CDR3 is CSAMDSLAKNIQYF. Here the CDR3 DNA reads TGCAGTGCTATGGACAGCCTAGCCAAAAACATTCAGTACTTC.

This clonotype was detected only a few times. J is TRBJ1-2 and V is TRBV12-3 or TRBV12-4; 7 nucleotides match TRBD1. J was trimmed by 8 bases and V by 8 bases; bases with no gene match: 8. This CDR3 has 12 residues. The CDR3 DNA reads TGTGCCAGCGGAAAGACAGGGCAAGGCTACACCTTC. This translates into CASGKTGQGYTF.

V usage is TRBV12-3 or TRBV12-4 and J usage is TRBJ2-2, with TRBD1 as a possible D gene (6 bases). The CDR3 runs 15 residues. Trimming took 3 bases from V and 7 from J, leaving 15 bases between them. The DNA for the CDR3 is TGTGCCAGCAGTTTGGGTCTGGGGGCAGGCGGGGAGCTGTTTTTT. Translation: CASSLGLGAGGELFF.